The 11 T cell receptor beta chains listed next were all sequenced from one sample in a study of T-cell reconstitution after alpha-beta-depleted transplantation in children. Unique molecular identifiers were incorporated during preparation of the TCRbeta library. TCRdb re-called the PCR reads with MiXCR, one entry per CDR3 protein. The sample lists over 400,000 distinct CDR3 sequences, over 40% occurring once. The specimen was PBMCs, collected before TCRalphabeta/CD19-depleted stem cell transplant. The receptor set was obtained from a girl aged 2 to 9 with aplastic anemia, due to receive a stem cell transplant.

The chain links TRBV7-9 to TRBJ2-5; 10 positions agree with TRBD1. V gave up 5 bases and J gave up 5 bases; unmatched junction bases: 8. CDR3 length equals 15 residues. The germline V gene encodes CDR1 SEHNR and CDR2 FQNEAQ (reference sequence). The CDR3, as DNA: TGTGCCAGCAGCCTTCTGACAGGGGGCGGGGAGACCCAGTACTTC. It yields the protein CASSLLTGGGETQYF.

The table lists this clonotype with many counts. CDR3 in DNA: TGCAGTGCTAGAGATTACCACAGGGCGGGAGCTCTAGAGACCCAGTACTTC. The encoded protein is CSARDYHRAGALETQYF. This chain links TRBV20-1 with TRBJ2-5; D is perhaps TRBD2 (7 bases). CDR1 is DFQATT, CDR2 SNEGSKA, per germline (reference sequence). Trimming stripped 0 bases from V and 4 bases from J, with 21 bases between. The CDR3 length is 17 residues.

The rearrangement joins TRBV10-3 to TRBJ1-6, with D possibly TRBD1 on 6 matching bases. The CDR3 consists of 13 residues. Trimming pared 10 bases from V and 5 bases from J, leaving 12 bases between. CDR1 is ENHRY, CDR2 SYGVKD, per germline. The CDR3 bases are TGTGCCACCCGGGGGCTTGATAATTCACCCCTCCACTTT. Residues: CATRGLDNSPLHF.

This clonotype has at least ten counts. This chain connects TRBV2 to TRBJ1-2, with TRBD1 matching 8 bases. The ends lost 6 bases at V and 5 bases at J; junction bases unmatched: 8. This CDR3 comprises 14 residues. CDR1 is SNHLY, CDR2 FYNNEI, per germline. The CDR3 sequence: CASRSDRAGYGYTF. The CDR3 DNA sequence: TGTGCCAGCAGGTCGGACAGGGCAGGGTATGGCTACACCTTC.

This clonotype was observed once. The CDR3 DNA is TGCAGTGCTAGGCGTGTGACGAACGGGGAGCTGTTTTTT. Translating it yields CSARRVTNGELFF. V gene TRBV20-1 combines with J gene TRBJ2-2; D ambiguous. From germline, CDR1 is DFQATT and CDR2 SNEGSKA (reference sequence). The CDR3 length is 13 residues. The V end lost 3 bases, the J end lost 7 bases, and 12 bases lay between the germline ends.

This chain uses TRBV6-2 or TRBV6-3 with TRBJ2-3; either TRBD1 or TRBD2 may fit D (5 bases each). The CDR3 is made up of 18 amino acids. With 0 bases removed from V and 0 bases from J, the gap between germline ends came to 16 bases. CDR1 is MNHEY, CDR2 SVGEGT, per germline. CDR3 region: CASSYSYQPGASTDTQYF. CDR3 nucleotides: TGTGCCAGCAGTTACTCGTATCAGCCCGGGGCAAGCACAGATACGCAGTATTTT.

The chain recombines TRBV11-2 with TRBJ2-7; D is ambiguous. Germline loops: CDR1 SGHAT, CDR2 FQNNGV. This CDR3 is 14 amino acids long. V shed 0 bases and J shed 7 bases, with 13 bases lying between them. The CDR3 bases are TGTGCCAGCAGCTTAGAGGCCACCGTGCGGGAGCAGTACTTC. Protein product: CASSLEATVREQYF.

The chain combines TRBV5-6 with TRBJ2-3, with TRBD2 matching over 9 bases. V lost 4 bases to trimming and J lost 6 bases; unmatched junction nucleotides: 6. Germline V gene sequence: CDR1 SGHDT, CDR2 YYEEEE. The CDR3 consists of 14 residues. The CDR3 loop is CASSRGGARDTQYF. The CDR3 region has the DNA TGTGCCAGCAGCCGCGGGGGGGCCAGGGATACGCAGTATTTT.

The gene calls are TRBV7-2 and TRBJ2-3; 11 bases map to TRBD2. Germline loops: CDR1 SGHTA, CDR2 FQGNSA. CDR3 length: 15 residues. V lost 4 bases, J lost 6 bases, and 6 bases stayed unmatched. CDR3 DNA sequence: TGTGCCAGCAGCTCATCGACTAGCGGGACGGATACGCAGTATTTT. Translation gives CASSSSTSGTDTQYF.

V and J are TRBV20-1 and TRBJ2-1, with D perhaps TRBD2 (5 bases). Trimming cost V 3 bases and J 10 bases, with 13 bases left between them. This CDR3 has 12 residues. Germline CDR1 is DFQATT and CDR2 is SNEGSKA (reference sequence). CDR3 residues: CSARAPPGEQFF. CDR3 sequence (DNA): TGCAGTGCTAGGGCCCCTCCGGGAGAGCAGTTCTTC.

This clonotype was found many times. The chain joins TRBV7-2 to TRBJ2-7; no clear D gene. V lost 1 base and J lost 3, with 13 bases in between. This CDR3 has 15 amino acids. In germline, CDR1 is SGHTA, CDR2 FQGNSA. The CDR3 loop is CASSLGAGPNYEQYF. The CDR3 DNA reads as TGTGCCAGCAGCTTAGGGGCAGGCCCCAACTACGAGCAGTACTTC.